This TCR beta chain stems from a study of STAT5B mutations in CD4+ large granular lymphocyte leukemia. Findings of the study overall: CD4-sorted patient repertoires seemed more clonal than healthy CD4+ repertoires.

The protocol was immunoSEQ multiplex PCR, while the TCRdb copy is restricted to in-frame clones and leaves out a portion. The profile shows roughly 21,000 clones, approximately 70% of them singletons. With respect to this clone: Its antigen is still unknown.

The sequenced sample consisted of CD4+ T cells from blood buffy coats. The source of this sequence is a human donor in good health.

CDR3 amino acids: CASSEDTANTGELFF. In nucleotides, the CDR3 is TGTGCCAGCAGTGAGGACACCGCGAACACCGGGGAGCTGTTTTTT. The chain couples TRBV2 to TRBJ2-2, with D maybe TRBD1 (5 bases). V lost 3 bases and J 0 bases, leaving 8 bases between the germline ends. The V gene's germline CDR1 is SNHLY and CDR2 FYNNEI. CDR3 length: 15 amino acids.